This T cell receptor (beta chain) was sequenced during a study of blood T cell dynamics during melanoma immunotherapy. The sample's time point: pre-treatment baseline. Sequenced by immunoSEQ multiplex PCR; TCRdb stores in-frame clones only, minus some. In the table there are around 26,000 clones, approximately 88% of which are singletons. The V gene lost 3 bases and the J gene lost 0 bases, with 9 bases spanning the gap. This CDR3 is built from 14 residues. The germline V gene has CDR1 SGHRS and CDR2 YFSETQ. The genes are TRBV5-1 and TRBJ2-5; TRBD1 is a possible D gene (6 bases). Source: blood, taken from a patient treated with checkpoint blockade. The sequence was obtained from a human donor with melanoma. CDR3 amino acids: CASSSQGNQETQYF. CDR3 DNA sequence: TGCGCCAGCAGCTCACAGGGAAACCAAGAGACCCAGTACTTC. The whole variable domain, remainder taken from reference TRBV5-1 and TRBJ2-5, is KAGVTQTPRYLIKTRGQQVTLSCSPISGHRSVSWYQQTPGQGLQFLFEYFSETQRNKGNFPGRFSGRQFSNSRSEMNVSTLELGDSALYLCASSSQGNQETQYFGPGTRLLVL.